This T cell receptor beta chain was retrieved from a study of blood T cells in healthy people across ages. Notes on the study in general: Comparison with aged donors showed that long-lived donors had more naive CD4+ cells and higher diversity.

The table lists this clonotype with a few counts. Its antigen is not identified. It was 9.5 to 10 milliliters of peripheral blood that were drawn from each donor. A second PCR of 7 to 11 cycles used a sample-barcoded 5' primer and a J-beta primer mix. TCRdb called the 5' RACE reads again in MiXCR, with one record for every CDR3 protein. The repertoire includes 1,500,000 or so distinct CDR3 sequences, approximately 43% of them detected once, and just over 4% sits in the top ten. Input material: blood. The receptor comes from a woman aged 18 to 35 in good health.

CDR3 protein: CAILLSSGSRNEQFF. As DNA, the CDR3 is TGTGCCATCCTCCTTTCCAGCGGGAGCAGGAATGAGCAGTTCTTC. This sequence joins TRBV10-3 and TRBJ2-1; TRBD2 aligns across 8 bases. Trimming cost V 8 bases and J 7 bases; bases outside gene matches: 13. Germline loops: CDR1 ENHRY, CDR2 SYGVKD. This CDR3 is built from 15 residues.